A single TCR beta chain is shown here with its context. A junction end diverges from the germline sequence, so it may reflect a read error. Germline V lookup: CDR1 SGHAT, CDR2 FQNNGV. This CDR3 comprises 14 residues. This entry comes from a study of blood T cell repertoires in COVID-19. Repertoires were generated with immunoSEQ multiplex PCR, while TCRdb's copy carries only in-frame clones and drops some. The repertoire holds some 110,000 clones, with less than 90% as singletons. The sequence was obtained from a human donor in a cohort sampled during active COVID-19. The chain joins TRBV11-2 to TRBJ2-1, with 7 bases that match TRBD1. Material: peripheral blood. The CDR3, as DNA: TGTGTCAGCAGCTGGGACAGAAGTTACAATGAGCAGTTCTTC. Encoded protein: CVSSWDRSYNEQFF. The entire variable domain, with the rest obtained from reference TRBV11-2 and TRBJ2-1, is as follows: EAGVAQSPRYKIIEKRQSVAFWCNPISGHATLYWYQQILGQGPKLLIQFQNNGVVDDSQLPKDRFSAERLKGVDSTLKIQPAKLEDSAVYLCVSSWDRSYNEQFFGPGTRLTVL.